These T cell receptor beta chains were read from a single sample in a study of chemoradiotherapy in HPV16-positive cancers. Assay: immunoSEQ multiplex PCR; the TCRdb copy retains only in-frame clones and omits some. The sample consists of 6,700 or so clones, roughly nine tenths of them appearing once. Sequencing was performed on tumor tissue, taken from a patient who underwent chemoradiotherapy. The receptor set was obtained from a human donor with HPV-associated anogenital cancer. CDR3s include the opening cysteine and the closing phenylalanine or tryptophan. The D gene is left open where the match is weak.

>-|TRBV27|TRBJ2-1
CASSLRPDSYNEQFF
>-|TRBV2|TRBJ2-7
CASSASRPLGEQYF
>-|TRBV6-1|TRBJ2-3
CASNIHTDTQYF
>-|TRBV27|TRBJ2-2
CASSIWGTGELFF
>-|TRBV11-2|TRBJ2-6
CASSFQGSGANVLTF
>TRBD1|TRBV2|TRBJ1-5
CASTYSDRSGQPQHF
>TRBD1|TRBV6-6|TRBJ1-3
CASSPDRFSGNTIYF
>TRBD2|TRBV25-1|TRBJ2-3
CASSPPRGGRSDTQYF
>-|TRBV18|TRBJ2-3
CASSPRIREDTQYF
>TRBD1|TRBV6-6|TRBJ1-2
CASSGTADGYTF
>-|TRBV6-1|TRBJ1-3
CASKYSGNTIYF
>TRBD2|TRBV19|TRBJ2-7
CASSLSGTLDEQYF
>-|TRBV6-1|-
CASSDSERPYNEQFF
>-|TRBV4-1|TRBJ2-5
CASSQDRAQQETQYF
>-|TRBV11-2|TRBJ2-3
CASSLAGDTQYF
>-|TRBV7-8|TRBJ1-2
CASSSDYGYTF
>-|TRBV7-9|TRBJ2-5
CASSFVTGQETQYF
>TRBD1|TRBV27|TRBJ2-3
CASSAGQGLNTDTQYF
>TRBD1|TRBV28|TRBJ1-5
CASSSGGTNQPQHF
>TRBD2|TRBV5-4|TRBJ2-3
CASSRGLAATDTQYF
>-|TRBV6-1|TRBJ1-2
CASSEPQGLGGYTF
>TRBD1|TRBV29-1|TRBJ1-2
CSVGGVRGHLNYGYTF
>-|TRBV6-5|TRBJ1-1
CASSRGRVPEAFF
>-|TRBV11-2|TRBJ2-1
CASSFQVGSNEQFF
>TRBD1|TRBV6-5|TRBJ1-2
CASSSRDRAPGYTF
>-|TRBV2|TRBJ2-1
CASSGERVNYNEQFF
>-|TRBV10-3|TRBJ1-3
CAISQITGNTIYF
>TRBD1|TRBV6-4|TRBJ1-1
CASSGDRGNGNTEAFF
>TRBD1|TRBV11-2|TRBJ2-1
CASSAHLGTGMYNEQFF
>-|TRBV7-2|TRBJ1-5
CASSGSVNQPQHF
>TRBD1|TRBV7-3|TRBJ1-3
CASSLGQGAGNTIYF
>-|TRBV10-1|TRBJ2-1
CASGGPPLNEQFF
>-|TRBV6-1|TRBJ2-7
CASSEAEGIGEQYF
>-|TRBV11-2|TRBJ2-2
CASSRAQEVWGELFF
>TRBD1|TRBV6-1|TRBJ1-3
CASRTGTRNTIYF
>-|TRBV21-1|TRBJ2-1
CASSKARGGYNEQFF
>-|TRBV4-1|TRBJ2-2
CASSQGVESRDLGELFF
>-|TRBV7-2|TRBJ2-5
CASSLQGRETQYF
>-|TRBV10-1|TRBJ1-5
CASSETGLGPQHF
>TRBD2|TRBV7-3|TRBJ2-1
CASSSRTSGGLDEQFF
>TRBD2|TRBV29-1|TRBJ2-7
CSAGLAEEQYF
>-|TRBV30|TRBJ1-2
CAWREYGYTF
>-|TRBV9|TRBJ1-2
CASSVVGREVGYTF
>TRBD2|TRBV11-3|TRBJ2-7
CASSLGLAGVGSYEQYF
>TRBD2|TRBV7-3|TRBJ2-1
CASSWVAGGHNEQFF
>TRBD1|TRBV7-9|TRBJ1-1
CASRYDRGEAFF
>-|TRBV29-1|TRBJ2-3
CSVEGGVTDTQYF
>TRBD1|TRBV6-5|TRBJ1-2
CASSTRGTGGGYTF
>-|TRBV5-1|TRBJ2-5
CASSLGILRETQYF
>-|TRBV5-1|TRBJ2-5
CASSPGTEETQYF
>-|TRBV5-1|TRBJ1-4
CASGLQDAEKLFF
>TRBD2|TRBV7-6|TRBJ2-3
CASSPRTSGIGDTQYF
>-|TRBV27|TRBJ1-1
CASSLYAMNTEAFF
>-|TRBV6-5|TRBJ1-1
CASSRGGRNTEAFF
>TRBD2|TRBV5-4|TRBJ2-1
CASSLAHLREVDEQFF